The 21 T cell receptor beta chains listed next were all sequenced from one sample in a study of shared clonotypes between healthy human individuals. Assay: immunoSEQ multiplex PCR; the TCRdb copy retains only in-frame clones and omits some. The sample consists of 2.3 million or so clones, approximately 93% of them appearing once. Sequenced material: naive CD4+ T cells from PBMCs. As for subset: CD45RA+ positively selected. These receptor sequences come from a man between 18 and 35 years old in good health. Some clones in this sample may be carry-over from other donors' samples.

This rearrangement joins TRBV25-1 to TRBJ2-7; maybe TRBD2 (5 bases). CDR1 is MGHDK and CDR2 is SYGVNS in the germline V gene. This CDR3 contains 15 residues. Trimming cost V 10 bases and J 3 bases, with 22 bases left between them. The CDR3 DNA follows: TGTGCCATCGAGCGGCGGAAGAAAAAAATCTACGAGCAGTACTTC. Protein: CAIERRKKKIYEQYF.

The chain carries TRBV12-5 and TRBJ1-1; a possible D gene is TRBD1 (6 bases). The germline V and J ends were trimmed by 5 bases and 4 bases, with 14 bases remaining between them. This CDR3 region has 14 residues. Germline V gene data show CDR1 as LGHNT and CDR2 as FRNRAP. The CDR3 DNA is TGTGCTAGTGGTAACACGGGAGGGGGCACTGAAGCTTTCTTT. This codes for CASGNTGGGTEAFF.

J is TRBJ2-1 and V is TRBV6-5; no clear D. The CDR3 consists of 15 residues. With 0 bases removed from V and 3 bases from J, the gap between germline ends came to 9 bases. Germline V CDR1 and CDR2: MNHEY, SVGAGI. The DNA for the CDR3 is TGTGCCAGCAGTTACTCGAGAAAAGTCTACAATGAGCAGTTCTTC. Its translation is CASSYSRKVYNEQFF.

The chain has TRBV21-1 and TRBJ2-1; the D call TRBD2 from the table was never checked on the DNA. TRBV21-1 is a known pseudogene. This CDR3 spans 15 amino acids. CDR3 sequence (DNA): TGTGCCAGCAGCATTCAAGCGGGAGCGAGCAATGAGCAGTTCTTC. It codes for CASSIQAGASNEQFF.

The chain carries TRBV20-1 and TRBJ1-4; the D is unclear. Germline V gene sequence: CDR1 DFQATT, CDR2 SNEGSKA (reference sequence). The V and J ends lost 3 bases and 11 bases respectively, with 10 bases between them. The CDR3 is 11 residues long. CDR3 residues: CSASHLGKLFF. The CDR3 DNA sequence: TGCAGTGCTAGTCACTTGGGTAAACTGTTTTTT.

The J gene is TRBJ2-7, the V gene TRBV5-8; tentatively, D is TRBD2 (7 bases). The CDR3 extends over 14 amino acids. V lost 1 base to trimming and J lost 4 bases, with 12 bases between them. Germline-derived CDR1 and CDR2 are SGHTS and YDEGEE. This CDR3 reads CASSLRGGRYEQYF. DNA of the CDR3: TGTGCCAGCAGCTTGAGGGGGGGGAGATACGAGCAGTACTTC.

The rearrangement uses TRBV18 and TRBJ2-2; D perhaps matches TRBD1 (6 bases). V was pared by 4 bases and J by 3 bases, with 15 bases between. The length of the CDR3 is 16 residues. Germline V gives CDR1 KGHSH, CDR2 LQKENI. CDR3 loop: CASSLPGTSYTGELFF. In nucleotides, the CDR3 is TGTGCCAGCTCACTTCCCGGGACAAGCTACACCGGGGAGCTGTTTTTT.

The V gene is TRBV21-1, the J gene TRBJ2-2; the table's D call, TRBD2, has no DNA check behind it. TRBV21-1 is designated a pseudogene. The CDR3 is made up of 11 amino acids. The CDR3 region is CASSETGELFF. In nucleotides, the CDR3 is TGTGCCAGCAGCGAGACCGGGGAGCTGTTTTTT.

The genes are TRBV11-2 and TRBJ2-3; D may be TRBD1 or TRBD2 (5 bases each). The CDR3 is 15 amino acids. Germline-derived CDR1 and CDR2 are SGHAT and FQNNGV. The germline V and J ends were trimmed by 1 base and 10 bases, with 18 bases remaining between them. The CDR3 nucleotides read TGTGCCAGCAGCTTAGGTGGGACGGTGTTCTGGGCGCAGTATTTT. This gives the protein CASSLGGTVFWAQYF.

J is TRBJ1-3 and V is TRBV10-2, with a weak D call TRBD1 (6 bases). The CDR3 contains 12 residues. V was clipped by 6 bases and J by 4 bases, with 7 bases between them. Germline V gene lookup returns CDR1 WSHSY and CDR2 SAAADI. CDR3 bases: TGCGCCAGCAGGGACAGCGGAAACACCATATATTTT. Translating it yields CASRDSGNTIYF.

Here the CDR3 DNA reads TGTGCCAGCAGCAGCGGGACAGGGGACAATCAGCCCCAGCATTTT. Encoded protein: CASSSGTGDNQPQHF. The chain joins TRBV5-4 to TRBJ1-5, with 10 bases matching TRBD1. With 4 bases clipped from V and 3 bases from J, the junction kept 4 bases outside the gene matches. The CDR3 length is 15 residues. Germline V gives CDR1 SGHNT, CDR2 YYREEE (reference sequence).

The chain recombines TRBV5-1 with TRBJ1-4; D unclear. Germline V lookup: CDR1 SGHRS, CDR2 YFSETQ. The V end lost 0 bases, the J end lost 8 bases, and 8 bases lay between the germline ends. The CDR3 runs 13 residues. DNA for the CDR3: TGCGCCAGCAGCTTGGTTGGGCCAGAAAAACTGTTTTTT. Its protein is CASSLVGPEKLFF.

This clone has only one observation. CDR3 coding DNA: TGTGCCAGCAGCTTAGATGGTAGGGTAGCGGAGACCCAGTACTTC. Its protein is CASSLDGRVAETQYF. The genes are TRBV11-2 and TRBJ2-5, with TRBD2 as a possible D gene (5 bases). Trimming took off 0 bases at V and 5 bases at J, with 13 bases between the two ends. From germline, CDR1 is SGHAT and CDR2 FQNNGV. This CDR3 spans 15 amino acids.

The gene calls are TRBV5-1 and TRBJ2-3, with 13 bases matching TRBD2. This CDR3 is built from 16 residues. Germline V lookup: CDR1 SGHRS, CDR2 YFSETQ. The ends lost 4 bases at V and 6 bases at J; junction bases unmatched: 8. The CDR3 nucleotides read TGCGCCAGCAGCGCCGGACTAGCGGGAGAATCGGATACGCAGTATTTT. Translation gives CASSAGLAGESDTQYF.

The chain couples TRBV16 to TRBJ2-5; the D is unclear. Between the trimmed V and J ends, which lost 0 bases and 4 bases, there was a span of 3 bases. The CDR3 is 12 residues long. Germline loops: CDR1 KGHSY, CDR2 FQNENV. This CDR3 reads CASSQSGETQYF. In DNA form, the CDR3 reads TGTGCCAGCAGCCAATCGGGAGAGACCCAGTACTTC.

This clone has only one observation. Other DNA variants within this sample encode the same CDR3. This chain joins TRBV5-1 and TRBJ2-1; TRBD2 matches at 9 bases. The CDR3 spans 15 residues. Germline assignment: CDR1 SGHRS and CDR2 YFSETQ. Unmatched junction bases numbered 4, after V lost 2 bases and J lost 4 bases. CDR3 in DNA: TGCGCCAGCAGCTTTGGCGGGAGGGGGTACAATGAGCAGTTCTTC. It yields the protein CASSFGGRGYNEQFF.

The gene calls are TRBV18 and TRBJ2-7; TRBD1 matches at 9 bases. The germline V gene encodes CDR1 KGHSH and CDR2 LQKENI. V gave up 0 bases and J gave up 3 bases; unmatched junction bases: 6. This CDR3 region has 16 residues. This CDR3 is CASSPPTGDRVYEQYF. CDR3 DNA sequence: TGTGCCAGCTCACCACCCACCGGGGACAGGGTCTACGAGCAGTACTTC.

This chain links TRBV6-1 with TRBJ1-2; TRBD1 matches at 9 bases. The CDR3 length is 20 residues. Germline CDR1 reads MNHNS; CDR2 reads SASEGT. The J segment lost 5 bases and the V segment lost 2 bases, leaving 21 bases of the junction unmatched. The CDR3 sequence is CASSERSGNSGTGRIYGYTF. The CDR3 DNA is TGTGCCAGCAGTGAAAGAAGTGGTAATTCGGGGACAGGGAGAATTTATGGCTACACCTTC.

This chain links TRBV10-3 with TRBJ2-5, with D perhaps TRBD1 (5 bases). CDR3 length equals 14 residues. Germline CDR1 reads ENHRY; CDR2 reads SYGVKD. Trimming left V 7 bases short and J 1 base short, with 13 bases between. The CDR3 loop reads CAIKQGIIQETQYF. CDR3 sequence (DNA): TGTGCCATCAAGCAGGGTATCATCCAAGAGACCCAGTACTTC.

The chain links TRBV28 to TRBJ1-2, with 10 bases matching TRBD1. With 2 bases clipped from V and 8 bases from J, the junction kept 11 bases outside the gene matches. This CDR3 contains 16 residues. Per germline, CDR1 MDHEN and CDR2 SYDVKM. CDR3 in amino acids: CASSLGDRGPTTGYTF. Written as DNA, the CDR3 is TGTGCCAGCAGTTTAGGGGACAGGGGACCTACGACCGGCTACACCTTC.

This sequence joins TRBV5-8 and TRBJ1-4; possibly TRBD1 for D (5 bases). Trimming cost V 1 base and J 8 bases, with 15 bases left between them. The CDR3 loop spans 15 amino acids. Germline CDR1 SGHTS, CDR2 YDEGEE. This CDR3 reads CASSLLSGLGEKLFF. CDR3 sequence (DNA): TGTGCCAGCAGCTTGTTGTCAGGGCTAGGCGAAAAACTGTTTTTT.